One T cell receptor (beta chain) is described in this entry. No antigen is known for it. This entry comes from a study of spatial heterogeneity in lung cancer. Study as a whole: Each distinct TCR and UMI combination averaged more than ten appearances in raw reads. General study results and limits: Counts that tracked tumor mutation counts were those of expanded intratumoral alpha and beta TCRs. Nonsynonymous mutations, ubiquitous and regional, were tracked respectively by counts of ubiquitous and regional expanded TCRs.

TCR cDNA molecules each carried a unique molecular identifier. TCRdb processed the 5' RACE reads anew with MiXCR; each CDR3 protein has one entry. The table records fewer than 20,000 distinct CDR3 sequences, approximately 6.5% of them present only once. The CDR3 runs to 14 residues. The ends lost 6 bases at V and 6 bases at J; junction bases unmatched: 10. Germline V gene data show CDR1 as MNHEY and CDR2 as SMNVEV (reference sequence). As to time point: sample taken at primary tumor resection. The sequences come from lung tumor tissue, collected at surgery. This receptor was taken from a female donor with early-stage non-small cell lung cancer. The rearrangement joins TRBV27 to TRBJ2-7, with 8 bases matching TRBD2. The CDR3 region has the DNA TGTGCCAGCAGGACCCGCAGGGCGGGGGGCGAGCAGTACTTC. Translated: CASRTRRAGGEQYF.